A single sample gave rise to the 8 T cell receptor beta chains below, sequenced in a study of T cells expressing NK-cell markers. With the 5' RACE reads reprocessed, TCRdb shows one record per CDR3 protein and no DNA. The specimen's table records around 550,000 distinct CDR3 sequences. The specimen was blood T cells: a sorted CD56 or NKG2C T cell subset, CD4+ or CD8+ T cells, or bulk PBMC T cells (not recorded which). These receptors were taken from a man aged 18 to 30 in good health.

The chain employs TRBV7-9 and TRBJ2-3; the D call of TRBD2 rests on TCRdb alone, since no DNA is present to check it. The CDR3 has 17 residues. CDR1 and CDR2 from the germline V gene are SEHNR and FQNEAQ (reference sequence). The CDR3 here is CASSLETRAGRTDTQYF. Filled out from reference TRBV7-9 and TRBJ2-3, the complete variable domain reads DTGVSQNPRHKITKRGQNVTFRCDPISEHNRLYWYRQTLGQGPEFLTYFQNEAQLEKSRLLSDRFSAERPKGSFSTLEIQRTEQGDSAMYLCASSLETRAGRTDTQYFGPGTRLTVL.

The CDR3: CASSTGQGVGELFF. J is TRBJ2-2 and V is TRBV2; the D gene TCRdb calls, TRBD1, cannot be checked with no DNA. The CDR3 is made up of 14 amino acids. Looked up from germline, CDR1 is SNHLY and CDR2 is FYNNEI.

CDR3 amino acids: CASSPRPGPNEQFF. This chain connects TRBV14 to TRBJ2-1; TCRdb proposes TRBD1, but this gene call is untestable without DNA. From germline, CDR1 is SGHDN and CDR2 FVKESK. This CDR3 is 14 amino acids long. Complete variable domain (other parts from reference TRBV14 and TRBJ2-1): EAGVTQFPSHSVIEKGQTVTLRCDPISGHDNLYWYRRVMGKEIKFLLHFVKESKQDESGMPNNRFLAERTGGTYSTLKVQPAELEDSGVYFCASSPRPGPNEQFFGPGTRLTVL.

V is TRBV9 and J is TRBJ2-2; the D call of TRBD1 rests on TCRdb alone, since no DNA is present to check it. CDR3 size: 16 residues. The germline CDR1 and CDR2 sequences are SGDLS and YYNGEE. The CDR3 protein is CASSAPVDSWTGELFF.

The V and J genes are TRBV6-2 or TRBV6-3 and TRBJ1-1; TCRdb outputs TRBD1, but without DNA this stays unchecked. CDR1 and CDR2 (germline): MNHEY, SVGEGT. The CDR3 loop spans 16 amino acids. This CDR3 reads CASSYTPGQKKTEAFF.

The CDR3 sequence: CASSYGGIIQETQYF. V is TRBV6-5 and J is TRBJ2-5. Germline V gene data show CDR1 as MNHEY and CDR2 as SVGAGI. This CDR3 is built from 15 residues.

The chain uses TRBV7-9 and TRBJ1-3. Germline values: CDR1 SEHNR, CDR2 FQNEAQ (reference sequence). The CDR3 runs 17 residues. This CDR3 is CASSRGSNFPSGNTIYF.

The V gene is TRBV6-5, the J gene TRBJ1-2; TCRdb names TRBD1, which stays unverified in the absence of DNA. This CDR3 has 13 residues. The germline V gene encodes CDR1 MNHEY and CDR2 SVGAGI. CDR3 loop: CASRQQGAYGYTF.